These T cell receptor beta chains were read from a single sample in a study of T cell responses to AZD1222 COVID-19 vaccine. Sequenced by immunoSEQ multiplex PCR; TCRdb stores in-frame clones only, minus some. The sample holds roughly 70,000 clones, 75% to 95% seen once. The sequencing used peripheral blood, collected 28 days after the second dose of the MenACWY control vaccine. The origin of the receptors is an adult who received the MenACWY meningococcal vaccine as a control. Both conserved end residues are part of each CDR3. Fields, in order: V gene, J gene, D gene, clone size, CDR3 protein, CDR3 DNA. The D gene is left open where the match is weak. Not all rows give a size; the values are once, few, many and, for expanded clones, a class.

>TRBV27|TRBJ1-6|TRBD1|once
CASSFGGGEGSPLHF
TGTGCCAGCAGTTTCGGAGGGGGCGAAGGTTCACCCCTCCACTTT
>TRBV7-9|TRBJ1-1|-|-
CASSLEVGEAFF
TGTGCCAGCAGCTTAGAGGTCGGTGAAGCTTTCTTT
>TRBV4-1|TRBJ1-5|-|once
CASSLRGDSNQPQHF
TGCGCCAGCAGCCTCCGAGGGGATAGCAATCAGCCCCAGCATTTT
>TRBV27|TRBJ2-2|-|-
CASSLSNPPGELFF
TGTGCCAGCAGTTTATCAAACCCTCCGGGGGAGCTGTTTTTT
>TRBV7-6|TRBJ2-7|-|-
CASSLQTGDRHEQYF
TGTGCCAGCAGCTTACAGACGGGAGATCGACACGAGCAGTACTTC
>TRBV21-1|TRBJ2-7|-|-
CASSRGPAYEQYF
TGTGCCAGCAGCAGGGGCCCCGCCTACGAGCAGTACTTC
>TRBV28|TRBJ2-3|-|few
CASKGGGTDTDTQYF
TGTGCCAGCAAAGGAGGGGGGACCGACACAGATACGCAGTATTTT
>TRBV2|TRBJ2-5|-|-
CASSARLETQYF
TGTGCCAGCAGTGCAAGATTGGAGACCCAGTACTTC
>TRBV24-1|TRBJ2-1|-|once
CATSDSGRNEQFF
TGTGCCACCAGTGACTCGGGCAGGAATGAGCAGTTCTTC
>TRBV12-5|TRBJ2-3|TRBD2|-
CASGLVLAGEPDTQYF
TGTGCTAGTGGTTTGGTACTTGCGGGAGAGCCGGATACGCAGTATTTT
>TRBV28|TRBJ1-5|-|-
CASSLGSGDSAHF
TGTGCCAGCAGTTTAGGGAGTGGCGACAGTGCGCATTTT
>TRBV28|TRBJ1-1|-|-
CASFPGVGHKNTEAFF
TGTGCCAGCTTCCCTGGGGTGGGACACAAGAACACTGAAGCTTTCTTT
>TRBV6-4|TRBJ2-2|TRBD2|-
CASSEGSSGSANTGELFF
TGTGCCAGCAGCGAAGGTTCTAGCGGGAGTGCGAACACCGGGGAGCTGTTTTTT
>TRBV18|TRBJ1-5|TRBD1|-
CASSSGEGAGNQPQHF
TGTGCCAGCTCATCTGGGGAGGGGGCTGGCAATCAGCCCCAGCATTTT
>TRBV10-3|TRBJ2-5|-|once
CAITPAGFWTQYF
TGTGCCATCACTCCGGCGGGGTTTTGGACCCAGTACTTC
>TRBV21-1|TRBJ2-7|-|once
CASSTPNRGKHVEQYF
TGTGCCAGCAGCACCCCAAACAGGGGGAAGCACGTCGAGCAGTACTTC
>TRBV6-4|TRBJ2-7|-|-
CASSGTGVLYEQYF
TGTGCCAGCAGTGGGACGGGGGTTCTCTACGAGCAGTACTTC
>TRBV7-9|TRBJ2-7|TRBD1|-
CASSAPGQGSEQYF
TGTGCCAGCAGCGCACCGGGACAGGGAAGCGAGCAGTACTTC
>TRBV25-1|TRBJ2-3|-|-
CASSDASSTDTQYF
TGTGCCAGCAGTGATGCCTCTAGCACAGATACGCAGTATTTT
>TRBV28|TRBJ1-3|-|-
CASSSWSESSGNTIYF
TGTGCCAGCAGTTCCTGGAGCGAAAGCTCTGGAAACACCATATATTTT
>TRBV6-5|TRBJ1-1|TRBD1|-
CATHPTGDTDEAFF
TGTGCCACCCACCCGACAGGGGACACTGATGAAGCTTTCTTT
>TRBV27|TRBJ2-7|-|-
CASSPTGLYEQYF
TGTGCCAGCAGTCCGACGGGCCTCTACGAGCAGTACTTC
>TRBV7-9|TRBJ2-2|-|-
CASSRGPTGELFF
TGTGCCAGCAGCCGGGGGCCCACCGGGGAGCTGTTTTTT
>TRBV18|TRBJ2-2|-|-
CASSPPSGGDGELFF
TGTGCCAGCTCACCACCTAGCGGTGGGGACGGGGAGCTGTTTTTT
>TRBV14|TRBJ2-1|-|-
CASSHSRGVIVGEQFF
TGTGCCAGCAGCCACTCCCGGGGAGTTATCGTCGGGGAGCAGTTCTTC